This T cell receptor beta chain was identified during a study of blood T cell repertoires in COVID-19. At the level of the study: The origin of the acute and convalescent COVID-19 samples was the United States, Italy and Spain.

Authors' analysis steps: By means of reference gene primer amplification, nucleated cell counts were estimated. Libraries were prepared by immunoSEQ multiplex PCR; TCRdb keeps only in-frame clonotypes and omits some of them. V and J calls and clone size are those listed in that table; D and trimming were worked out from the DNA. The repertoire holds about 170,000 clones, with roughly 80% as singletons. Participant ages covered about 18 to 95 years across 20 to 25 US areas. Participants were placed into cohorts based on the clinical history they reported. The sample was PBMCs or T cells enriched from blood (not recorded which). This clonotype was obtained from a woman between 50 and 59 years old who had recovered from COVID-19.

CDR3 in amino acids: CASSYFKEPNSPLHF. The CDR3 DNA reads TGTGCCAGCAGTTACTTCAAGGAGCCTAATTCACCCCTCCACTTT. The rearrangement joins TRBV6-5 to TRBJ1-6; D is uncertain. In germline, CDR1 is MNHEY, CDR2 SVGAGI. The CDR3 is made up of 15 amino acids. V shed 1 base and J shed 6 bases, with 10 bases lying between them.